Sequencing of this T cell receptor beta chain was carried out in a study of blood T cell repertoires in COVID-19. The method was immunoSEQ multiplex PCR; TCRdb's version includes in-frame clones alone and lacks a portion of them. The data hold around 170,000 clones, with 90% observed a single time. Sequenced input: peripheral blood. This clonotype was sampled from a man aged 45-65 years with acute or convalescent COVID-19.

CDR3 sequence reads: CASSPRGGQETQYF. CDR3 nucleotides: TGTGCCAGCAGTCCTCGGGGAGGCCAAGAGACCCAGTACTTC. The chain recombines TRBV6-5 with TRBJ2-5; D possibly corresponds to TRBD2 (6 bases). This CDR3 contains 14 residues. Trimming cost V 5 bases and J 1 base, with 11 bases left between them. CDR1 is MNHEY, CDR2 SVGAGI, per germline.